Shown below are 25 T cell receptor beta chains from a single sample sequenced in a study of blood T cell repertoires in COVID-19. Sequencing used immunoSEQ multiplex PCR; TCRdb keeps in-frame clones, though not all of them. The sample holds approximately 170,000 clones, around four fifths seen once. Sample: PBMCs or T cells enriched from blood (not recorded which). These receptors were taken from a woman between 50 and 59 years old in a cohort exposed to, infected with or recovered from COVID-19 (not recorded which).

The V call is TRBV11-3, the J call TRBJ2-2; D gene uncertain. The germline V and J ends were trimmed by 3 bases and 4 bases, with 3 bases remaining between them. The CDR3 runs 12 residues. Germline CDR1 reads SGHNT; CDR2 reads YENEEA. CDR3 sequence reads: CASSFLTGELFF. The CDR3 DNA is TGTGCCAGCAGCTTCCTCACCGGGGAGCTGTTTTTT.

This chain connects TRBV28 to TRBJ2-7; unclear D gene. Germline V gene lookup returns CDR1 MDHEN and CDR2 SYDVKM. The CDR3 is made up of 13 amino acids. V shed 4 bases and J shed 0 bases, with 7 bases lying between them. DNA of the CDR3: TGTGCCAGCAGTTCTCCCCCCTCCTACGAGCAGTACTTC. Its protein is CASSSPPSYEQYF.

This clone has a single count. The gene calls are TRBV6-5 and TRBJ1-5; 7 nucleotides line up with TRBD1. The trim removed 2 bases at V and 3 bases at J, leaving 4 bases unmatched. CDR1 is MNHEY, CDR2 SVGAGI, per germline. The CDR3 covers 15 residues. DNA of the CDR3: TGTGCCAGCAGTTACGATACAGGGGACAATCAGCCCCAGCATTTT. Translated: CASSYDTGDNQPQHF.

This clone has just one count. The chain employs TRBV2 and TRBJ1-5, with 11 bases lining up with TRBD1. The CDR3 runs to 16 residues. V lost 5 bases, J lost 7 bases, and 10 bases stayed unmatched. The germline CDR1 and CDR2 sequences are SNHLY and FYNNEI. The DNA of the CDR3 is TGTGCCAGCAGTCGGACAGGGGGCGAACTCGGACAGCCCCAGCATTTT. It encodes CASSRTGGELGQPQHF.

This chain joins TRBV18 and TRBJ2-6, with D perhaps TRBD1 (6 bases). The germline gives CDR1 KGHSH, CDR2 LQKENI. This CDR3 is built from 19 residues. The V end lost 3 bases, the J end lost 0 bases, and 18 bases lay between the germline ends. DNA of the CDR3: TGTGCCAGCTCACCGAGACAGGTATTCTTAACCTCTGGGGCCAACGTCCTGACTTTC. This gives the protein CASSPRQVFLTSGANVLTF.

The J gene is TRBJ2-3, the V gene TRBV7-3; D is undetermined. Trimming cost V 5 bases and J 0 bases, with 12 bases left between them. There are 15 residues in the CDR3. CDR1 and CDR2 from the germline V gene are SGHTA and FQGTGA. CDR3 amino acids: CASSPGFLSTDTQYF. CDR3 sequence (DNA): TGTGCCAGCAGCCCCGGGTTTCTTAGCACAGATACGCAGTATTTT.

The chain has TRBV28 and TRBJ1-1; D may be TRBD1 (6 bases). V gave up 10 bases and J gave up 3 bases, with 15 bases separating them. This CDR3 contains 13 residues. Germline values: CDR1 MDHEN, CDR2 SYDVKM. The CDR3 region has the DNA TGTGCCACTACAGGGAGGGTTCACACTGAAGCTTTCTTT. Residues: CATTGRVHTEAFF.

The chain recombines TRBV2 with TRBJ2-5; D remains unclear. Germline V CDR1 and CDR2: SNHLY, FYNNEI. This CDR3 contains 13 residues. V dropped 6 bases and J dropped 7 bases, with 15 bases sitting between them. In nucleotides, the CDR3 is TGTGCCAGCAGCCAATCGGATTCGGGGACCCAGTACTTC. This translates into CASSQSDSGTQYF.

The rearrangement links TRBV28 to TRBJ2-3, with D possibly being TRBD2 (6 bases). With 8 bases removed from V and 9 bases from J, the gap between germline ends came to 18 bases. The CDR3 sequence is 13 residues long. Germline V gene sequence: CDR1 MDHEN, CDR2 SYDVKM. The CDR3 protein is CASGRDSRSTQYF. CDR3 nucleotides: TGTGCCAGCGGCAGGGACTCCAGATCGACGCAGTATTTT. Supplemented by reference TRBV28 and TRBJ2-3, the full variable domain reads DVKVTQSSRYLVKRTGEKVFLECVQDMDHENMFWYRQDPGLGLRLIYFSYDVKMKEKGDIPEGYSVSREKKERFSLILESASTNQTSMYLCASGRDSRSTQYFGPGTRLTVL.

This clone was recorded once. V usage is TRBV7-2 and J usage is TRBJ2-3; maybe TRBD2 (7 bases). The CDR3 runs to 17 residues. V dropped 2 bases and J dropped 3 bases, with 18 bases sitting between them. Germline values: CDR1 SGHTA, CDR2 FQGNSA. CDR3 loop: CASSLNPRGGATDTQYF. In DNA, the CDR3 is TGTGCCAGCAGCTTAAACCCCCGTGGGGGGGCAACAGATACGCAGTATTTT.

This chain links TRBV19 with TRBJ1-3, with D possibly matching TRBD1 (5 bases). The CDR3 is 15 amino acids. CDR1 LNHDA and CDR2 SQIVND come from the germline V gene (reference sequence). V shed 7 bases and J shed 0 bases, with 13 bases lying between them. CDR3 in amino acids: CASIFRVGSGNTIYF. The CDR3 bases are TGTGCCAGTATTTTCAGGGTTGGCTCTGGAAACACCATATATTTT. Filled out from reference TRBV19 and TRBJ1-3, the complete variable domain reads DGGITQSPKYLFRKEGQNVTLSCEQNLNHDAMYWYRQDPGQGLRLIYYSQIVNDFQKGDIAEGYSVSREKKESFPLTVTSAQKNPTAFYLCASIFRVGSGNTIYFGEGSWLTVV.

The table lists this clone with many counts. This chain links TRBV2 with TRBJ1-2; D unresolved. Germline CDR1 is SNHLY and CDR2 is FYNNEI. Trimming left V 1 base short and J 5 bases short, with 17 bases between. The CDR3 contains 16 residues. The CDR3 spells CASSEVRVVGLYGYTF. DNA of the CDR3: TGTGCCAGCAGTGAAGTGAGGGTTGTGGGATTATATGGCTACACCTTC. Using reference TRBV2 and TRBJ1-2 for the parts outside the CDR3, the full variable domain is EPEVTQTPSHQVTQMGQEVILRCVPISNHLYFYWYRQILGQKVEFLVSFYNNEISEKSEIFDDQFSVERPDGSNFTLKIRSTKLEDSAMYFCASSEVRVVGLYGYTFGSGTRLTVV.

The V call is TRBV5-4, the J call TRBJ2-1; possible D gene TRBD1, 6 bases. The CDR3 has 14 amino acids. In germline, CDR1 is SGHNT, CDR2 YYREEE (reference sequence). Trimming cost V 3 bases and J 6 bases, with 13 bases left between them. The CDR3 loop reads CASSWGRLGNEQFF. In DNA, the CDR3 is TGTGCCAGCAGCTGGGGGCGGCTGGGCAATGAGCAGTTCTTC.

The chain couples TRBV14 to TRBJ1-6; D uncertain. The CDR3 runs 13 residues. Trimming took 5 bases from V and 10 from J, leaving 12 bases between them. The germline gives CDR1 SGHDN, CDR2 FVKESK. CDR3 sequence (DNA): TGTGCCAGCAGCGAGGTTCCCCGATCACCCCTCCACTTT. Its translation: CASSEVPRSPLHF.

This chain uses TRBV19 with TRBJ1-1; 8 bases line up with TRBD1. V lost 7 bases, J lost 3 bases, and 7 bases stayed unmatched. There are 14 residues in the CDR3. Germline CDR1 and CDR2: LNHDA and SQIVND (reference sequence). CDR3 nucleotide sequence: TGTGCCAGTACACACCCGGACAGGGACACTGAAGCTTTCTTT. As protein: CASTHPDRDTEAFF.

The chain carries TRBV19 and TRBJ2-7, with D possibly being TRBD2 (7 bases). Germline assignment: CDR1 LNHDA and CDR2 SQIVND (reference sequence). Trimming took off 4 bases at V and 3 bases at J, with 16 bases between the two ends. The CDR3 is 15 amino acids. CDR3 bases: TGTGCCAGTAGTACCTCGGGGGGCTCTAACTACGAGCAGTACTTC. Translated, it gives CASSTSGGSNYEQYF.

This chain joins TRBV9 and TRBJ1-1; D remains unclear. V shed 1 base and J shed 1 base, with 5 bases lying between them. CDR3 length: 13 residues. Germline loops: CDR1 SGDLS, CDR2 YYNGEE. DNA of the CDR3: TGTGCCAGCAGCGTACAGCGGAACACTGAAGCTTTCTTT. The encoded protein is CASSVQRNTEAFF. Combining the CDR3 with reference TRBV9 and TRBJ1-1 gives the whole variable domain DSGVTQTPKHLITATGQRVTLRCSPRSGDLSVYWYQQSLDQGLQFLIQYYNGEERAKGNILERFSAQQFPDLHSELNLSSLELGDSALYFCASSVQRNTEAFFGQGTRLTVV.

V gene TRBV7-6 combines with J gene TRBJ2-3, with 8 positions matching TRBD2. Per the germline V gene, CDR1 is SGHVS and CDR2 is FNYEAQ. The J segment lost 4 bases and the V segment lost 7 bases, leaving 10 bases of the junction unmatched. The CDR3 is 15 residues long. DNA of the CDR3: TGTGCCAGCACCCATCTGGCCGGGGGGGCAGATACGCAGTATTTT. Amino acids: CASTHLAGGADTQYF.

The chain recombines TRBV7-6 with TRBJ1-4; D unresolved. The germline V gene has CDR1 SGHVS and CDR2 FNYEAQ. V dropped 4 bases and J dropped 5 bases, with 17 bases sitting between them. The length of the CDR3 is 16 residues. The CDR3 here is CASSSLGGSRNEKLFF. CDR3 DNA: TGTGCCAGCAGCTCCTTGGGTGGGAGTCGGAATGAAAAACTGTTTTTT.

This clone was counted only a few times. The chain couples TRBV11-2 to TRBJ2-1; TRBD1 might be the D (6 bases). The CDR3 sequence is 15 residues long. Germline CDR1 and CDR2: SGHAT and FQNNGV. V lost 1 base to trimming and J lost 7 bases, with 14 bases between them. CDR3 residues: CASSLVGGVGNEQFF. CDR3 DNA: TGTGCCAGCAGCTTAGTAGGGGGAGTAGGTAATGAGCAGTTCTTC.

This clone appeared once. J is TRBJ2-6 and V is TRBV19; TRBD1 matches at 9 bases. There are 18 residues in the CDR3. V dropped 6 bases and J dropped 2; count of bases not matched to a gene: 11. In germline, CDR1 is LNHDA, CDR2 SQIVND (reference sequence). The CDR3 region is CASSRTGTGLAGANVLTF. In DNA form, the CDR3 reads TGTGCCAGTAGCCGCACCGGGACAGGGTTGGCTGGGGCCAACGTCCTGACTTTC.

J is TRBJ2-1 and V is TRBV16; TRBD2 agrees at 7 bases. CDR3 length equals 14 residues. Germline CDR1 and CDR2: KGHSY and FQNENV. Trimming at V came to 0 bases and at J to 10 bases, leaving 6 bases not matched to a gene. CDR3 DNA sequence: TGTGCCAGCAGCCAATCGCGGGGGTCGCGGGAGCAGTTCTTC. This codes for CASSQSRGSREQFF.

The CDR3, as DNA: TGTGCCAGCTCACCACCGATAGGACAGGGTCCCAATGAGCAGTTCTTC. Translating gives CASSPPIGQGPNEQFF. The V and J genes are TRBV18 and TRBJ2-1, with 8 bases that match TRBD1. The CDR3 is 16 amino acids. CDR1 KGHSH and CDR2 LQKENI come from the germline V gene. The junction had 7 bases not matched to a gene; V was cut back by 0 bases and J by 6 bases.

This chain connects TRBV27 to TRBJ2-7, with 7 bases that match TRBD1. V lost 8 bases to trimming and J lost 7 bases; unmatched junction nucleotides: 14. Germline V gene data show CDR1 as MNHEY and CDR2 as SMNVEV (reference sequence). The CDR3 loop spans 14 amino acids. CDR3 sequence (DNA): TGTGCCAGCGGAACACAGGGGACCTCGGGGGAGCAGTACTTC. It is translated as CASGTQGTSGEQYF.

V and J are TRBV2 and TRBJ1-1; TRBD1 aligns across 10 bases. The CDR3 has 14 residues. With 3 bases clipped from V and 3 bases from J, the junction kept 1 base outside the gene matches. Germline CDR1 reads SNHLY; CDR2 reads FYNNEI. CDR3 nucleotide sequence: TGTGCCAGCAGTGAGACAGGGGGCCACACTGAAGCTTTCTTT. As protein: CASSETGGHTEAFF.